The 31 T cell receptor beta chains below come from one sample, sequenced in a study of T cell responses to AZD1222 COVID-19 vaccine. Clones were read by immunoSEQ multiplex PCR, and TCRdb kept only the in-frame ones, dropping some. The data hold about 88,000 clones, with roughly nine tenths observed a single time. The sequenced sample was peripheral blood, obtained on day 0 of AZD1222 vaccination. The receptors shown here come from an adult in good health.

This chain connects TRBV2 to TRBJ2-2; 9 bases fit TRBD1. From germline, CDR1 is SNHLY and CDR2 FYNNEI. The CDR3 sequence is 14 residues long. V trimming: 8 bases; J trimming: 4 bases; junction bases outside the gene matches: 5. CDR3 amino acids: CASGGQGFTGELFF. CDR3 bases: TGTGCCAGCGGGGGACAGGGCTTCACCGGGGAGCTGTTTTTT.

The rearrangement uses TRBV2 and TRBJ2-7, with 9 nucleotides matching TRBD2. The junction had 10 bases not matched to a gene; V was cut back by 6 bases and J by 7 bases. The CDR3 has 14 amino acids. The germline gives CDR1 SNHLY, CDR2 FYNNEI. CDR3 DNA sequence: TGTGCCAGCAGGGAGCGGGGGGCCGCTTGGGAGCAGTACTTC. Translation gives CASRERGAAWEQYF.

This rearrangement joins TRBV7-9 to TRBJ2-7; the D gene is possibly TRBD2 (5 bases). This CDR3 is built from 13 residues. The V gene's germline CDR1 is SEHNR and CDR2 FQNEAQ (reference sequence). Trimming removed 5 bases at V and 3 bases at J, with 11 bases between. The CDR3 nucleotides read TGTGCCAGCAGCCGGGGTGCTAACTACGAGCAGTACTTC. This translates into CASSRGANYEQYF.

The gene calls are TRBV7-9 and TRBJ2-7; D is unresolved. Deletions cut 1 base from V and 3 bases from J, with 4 bases between. Per the germline V gene, CDR1 is SEHNR and CDR2 is FQNEAQ (reference sequence). The CDR3 runs 12 residues. The CDR3 DNA follows: TGTGCCAGCAGCTTAGGTAGCTACGAGCAGTACTTC. Amino acids: CASSLGSYEQYF. The whole variable domain, remainder taken from reference TRBV7-9 and TRBJ2-7, is DTGVSQNPRHKITKRGQNVTFRCDPISEHNRLYWYRQTLGQGPEFLTYFQNEAQLEKSRLLSDRFSAERPKGSFSTLEIQRTEQGDSAMYLCASSLGSYEQYFGPGTRLTVT.

The rearrangement joins TRBV5-6 to TRBJ1-6, with TRBD1 identical over 7 bases. Germline lookup yields CDR1 SGHDT and CDR2 YYEEEE. The CDR3 loop spans 15 amino acids. With V trimmed by 1 base and J by 10 bases, 8 bases remained unmatched. DNA of the CDR3: TGTGCCAGCAGCTTGAGAGGGGGCACGGGGTCACCCCTCCACTTT. This sequence encodes CASSLRGGTGSPLHF.

The V gene is TRBV11-1, the J gene TRBJ2-7; 13 nucleotides match TRBD2. Germline CDR1 reads SGHAT; CDR2 reads FQDESV (reference sequence). Trimming removed 3 bases from V and 0 bases from J; junction bases left unmatched: 2. The CDR3 runs 16 residues. The CDR3 DNA sequence: TGTGCCAGCAGCTTCGGACTAGCGGGGGACTCCTACGAGCAGTACTTC. Translation: CASSFGLAGDSYEQYF.

The gene calls are TRBV19 and TRBJ1-1, with D hard to call. Looked up from germline, CDR1 is LNHDA and CDR2 is SQIVND (reference sequence). V lost 2 bases to trimming and J lost 1 base, with 8 bases between them. The CDR3 spans 14 residues. CDR3 DNA sequence: TGTGCCAGTAGTATACTCCTGGGGAACACTGAAGCTTTCTTT. Protein: CASSILLGNTEAFF.

The chain is built from TRBV7-9 and TRBJ1-3; D is unclear. Germline V lookup: CDR1 SEHNR, CDR2 FQNEAQ (reference sequence). The CDR3 covers 14 residues. V lost 3 bases and J lost 3, with 9 bases in between. The CDR3 DNA reads TGTGCCAGCAGCTTTGAAGGATTTGGAAACACCATATATTTT. The encoded protein is CASSFEGFGNTIYF. The whole variable domain, remainder taken from reference TRBV7-9 and TRBJ1-3, is DTGVSQNPRHKITKRGQNVTFRCDPISEHNRLYWYRQTLGQGPEFLTYFQNEAQLEKSRLLSDRFSAERPKGSFSTLEIQRTEQGDSAMYLCASSFEGFGNTIYFGEGSWLTVV.

The V gene is TRBV18, the J gene TRBJ1-1; D call uncertain. The CDR3 loop spans 12 amino acids. CDR1 and CDR2 from the germline V gene are KGHSH and LQKENI. V lost 2 bases to trimming and J lost 6 bases, with 7 bases between them. Here the CDR3 DNA reads TGTGCCAGCTCACCAAGCGGCGCTGAAGCTTTCTTT. As protein: CASSPSGAEAFF. The whole variable domain, filled in from reference TRBV18 and TRBJ1-1, reads NAGVMQNPRHLVRRRGQEARLRCSPMKGHSHVYWYRQLPEEGLKFMVYLQKENIIDESGMPKERFSAEFPKEGPSILRIQQVVRGDSAAYFCASSPSGAEAFFGQGTRLTVV.

Only one count was recorded for this clone. The V gene is TRBV7-9, the J gene TRBJ2-3; perhaps TRBD2 as D (5 bases). Germline lookup yields CDR1 SEHNR and CDR2 FQNEAQ (reference sequence). V lost 4 bases to trimming and J lost 4 bases, with 9 bases between them. This CDR3 spans 13 amino acids. The CDR3 DNA sequence: TGTGCCAGCAGCTGGGAGCTGCCAGATACGCAGTATTTT. Translated: CASSWELPDTQYF. Full variable domain (missing parts from reference TRBV7-9 and TRBJ2-3): DTGVSQNPRHKITKRGQNVTFRCDPISEHNRLYWYRQTLGQGPEFLTYFQNEAQLEKSRLLSDRFSAERPKGSFSTLEIQRTEQGDSAMYLCASSWELPDTQYFGPGTRLTVL.

The V gene is TRBV19, the J gene TRBJ2-7; D is unresolved. V lost 7 bases to trimming and J lost 0 bases, with 13 bases between them. The CDR3 consists of 14 residues. Germline V CDR1 and CDR2: LNHDA, SQIVND (reference sequence). The DNA of the CDR3 is TGTGCCAGTAAGTCTTGGGCCTCCTCCTACGAGCAGTACTTC. It is translated as CASKSWASSYEQYF.

This chain joins TRBV5-1 and TRBJ1-4; D is undetermined. V shed 0 bases and J shed 6 bases, with 9 bases lying between them. The germline CDR1 and CDR2 sequences are SGHRS and YFSETQ. CDR3 length: 14 amino acids. The CDR3 nucleotides read TGCGCCAGCAGCTTGGAGGGTAGGGATGAAAAACTGTTTTTT. Protein sequence: CASSLEGRDEKLFF.

The genes are TRBV7-9 and TRBJ1-5; D is undetermined. Germline CDR1 SEHNR, CDR2 FQNEAQ (reference sequence). This CDR3 contains 13 residues. Between the trimmed V and J ends, which lost 1 base and 4 bases, there was a span of 5 bases. The CDR3 here is CASSLGRNQPQHF. The DNA of the CDR3 is TGTGCCAGCAGCTTAGGTCGGAATCAGCCCCAGCATTTT.

The chain links TRBV30 to TRBJ1-4, with D unclear. V lost 2 bases and J 3 bases, leaving 7 bases between the germline ends. The CDR3 spans 13 residues. CDR1 and CDR2 from the germline V gene are GTSNPN and SVGIG (reference sequence). Here the CDR3 reads CAWSPSANEKLFF. CDR3 nucleotides: TGTGCCTGGAGTCCCTCGGCTAATGAAAAACTGTTTTTT.

V is TRBV9 and J is TRBJ1-3, with 9 positions matching TRBD1. Germline CDR1 SGDLS, CDR2 YYNGEE. The CDR3 covers 13 residues. The V and J ends lost 3 bases and 10 bases, in that order; junction bases with no gene match: 5. Here the CDR3 DNA reads TGTGCCAGCAGCGAGGGACAGGGAACGACCATATATTTT. Translated: CASSEGQGTTIYF.

This clone has only a few counts. The chain has TRBV2 and TRBJ2-5; perhaps TRBD1 as D (5 bases). V lost 6 bases to trimming and J lost 2 bases, with 10 bases between them. This CDR3 has 13 amino acids. The germline V gene encodes CDR1 SNHLY and CDR2 FYNNEI. The CDR3 reads CASRPRGQETQYF. DNA for the CDR3: TGTGCCAGCAGACCTAGGGGACAAGAGACCCAGTACTTC.

CDR3 coding DNA: TGTGCCAGCAGTTTAGAGGGCGGACGGACTGAAGCTTTCTTT. Its protein is CASSLEGGRTEAFF. The gene calls are TRBV28 and TRBJ1-1; unclear D gene. The CDR3 is 14 amino acids. V was clipped by 2 bases and J by 5 bases, with 12 bases between them. The germline V gene encodes CDR1 MDHEN and CDR2 SYDVKM.

V usage is TRBV4-1 and J usage is TRBJ1-3; D unclear. The germline V gene encodes CDR1 MGHRA and CDR2 YSYEKL. The CDR3 sequence is 14 residues long. Between the trimmed V and J ends, which lost 1 base and 0 bases, there was a span of 4 bases. The CDR3: CASSQGISGNTIYF. CDR3 sequence (DNA): TGCGCCAGCAGCCAAGGGATCTCTGGAAACACCATATATTTT.

V is TRBV12-5 and J is TRBJ2-3; 10 nucleotides line up with TRBD1. This CDR3 has 15 amino acids. The trim removed 6 bases at V and 4 bases at J, leaving 7 bases unmatched. Germline values: CDR1 LGHNT, CDR2 FRNRAP. The CDR3 protein is CASGAGTGAADTQYF. The CDR3 DNA follows: TGTGCTAGTGGAGCCGGGACAGGGGCGGCAGATACGCAGTATTTT.

The chain employs TRBV10-3 and TRBJ1-1; D ambiguous. With 0 bases removed from V and 1 base from J, the gap between germline ends came to 3 bases. Germline V CDR1 and CDR2: ENHRY, SYGVKD. The CDR3 consists of 13 residues. The CDR3 DNA reads TGTGCCATCAGTGAGTCCCCGAACACTGAAGCTTTCTTT. Translation: CAISESPNTEAFF.

The chain joins TRBV25-1 to TRBJ2-1; 9 bases map to TRBD1. J lost 4 bases, V lost 6 bases, and 13 bases had no gene match. Germline values: CDR1 MGHDK, CDR2 SYGVNS. The CDR3 spans 17 residues. Written as DNA, the CDR3 is TGTGCCAGCAGCCCCCGGAGACAGGGGGTAGGTTACAATGAGCAGTTCTTC. This translates into CASSPRRQGVGYNEQFF. The whole variable domain, remainder taken from reference TRBV25-1 and TRBJ2-1, is EADIYQTPRYLVIGTGKKITLECSQTMGHDKMYWYQQDPGMELHLIHYSYGVNSTEKGDLSSESTVSRIRTEHFPLTLESARPSHTSQYLCASSPRRQGVGYNEQFFGPGTRLTVL.

The gene calls are TRBV24-1 and TRBJ2-7; 7 bases agree with TRBD1. Germline-derived CDR1 and CDR2 are KGHDR and SFDVKD. The CDR3 runs 15 residues. Trimming took 5 bases from V and 2 from J; bases not matched to a gene: 8. This chain's CDR3 is CATSARDRSTYEQYF. DNA for the CDR3: TGTGCCACCAGTGCCAGGGACAGATCGACCTACGAGCAGTACTTC.

The genes are TRBV6-5 and TRBJ2-7; 9 nucleotides match TRBD2. The J segment lost 6 bases and the V segment lost 0 bases, leaving 9 bases of the junction unmatched. The CDR3 spans 16 residues. Germline CDR1 MNHEY, CDR2 SVGAGI. In nucleotides, the CDR3 is TGTGCCAGCAGTTACTCTCCGGGCGGGGGGGTATTCGAGCAGTACTTC. This gives the protein CASSYSPGGGVFEQYF.

The V call is TRBV29-1, the J call TRBJ2-3, with 11 bases identical to TRBD1. The germline gives CDR1 SQVTM, CDR2 ANQGSEA. CDR3 length: 15 residues. V dropped 3 bases and J dropped 3; count of bases not matched to a gene: 5. DNA of the CDR3: TGCAGCGTTGACGGACAGGGGGCCGGGACAGATACGCAGTATTTT. Amino acid sequence: CSVDGQGAGTDTQYF.

The chain carries TRBV19 and TRBJ2-5, with 8 bases lining up with TRBD1. The length of the CDR3 is 17 residues. V gave up 5 bases and J gave up 5 bases; unmatched junction bases: 16. Germline V CDR1 and CDR2: LNHDA, SQIVND (reference sequence). CDR3 residues: CASSLTSRTGMGETQYF. The CDR3 nucleotides read TGTGCCAGTAGTCTGACTTCAAGGACAGGGATGGGTGAGACCCAGTACTTC.

The V gene is TRBV7-3, the J gene TRBJ2-1; D unclear. The CDR3 is 15 amino acids. Looked up from germline, CDR1 is SGHTA and CDR2 is FQGTGA. V shed 2 bases and J shed 0 bases, with 8 bases lying between them. CDR3 sequence reads: CASSLDGTSYNEQFF. CDR3 DNA sequence: TGTGCCAGCAGCTTAGACGGAACCTCCTACAATGAGCAGTTCTTC.

The chain couples TRBV9 to TRBJ1-3; D uncertain. The V and J ends lost 0 bases and 1 base respectively, with 11 bases between them. The germline gives CDR1 SGDLS, CDR2 YYNGEE. The CDR3 is 16 amino acids. The CDR3 coding sequence is TGTGCCAGCAGCGTAGAAATTGACGGATCTGGAAACACCATATATTTT. This translates into CASSVEIDGSGNTIYF.

CDR3 coding DNA: TGTGCCAGCAGCCCCCTTGGGGCTAGCGGGGGCCCTGGCACCGGGGAGCTGTTTTTT. Amino acid sequence: CASSPLGASGGPGTGELFF. The J gene is TRBJ2-2, the V gene TRBV11-3, with 10 bases that match TRBD2. The ends lost 5 bases at V and 4 bases at J; junction bases unmatched: 16. This CDR3 has 19 residues. Germline V gene data show CDR1 as SGHNT and CDR2 as YENEEA. The full variable domain, its missing parts supplied by reference TRBV11-3 and TRBJ2-2, is EAGVVQSPRYKIIEKKQPVAFWCNPISGHNTLYWYLQNLGQGPELLIRYENEEAVDDSQLPKDRFSAERLKGVDSTLKIQPAELGDSAVYLCASSPLGASGGPGTGELFFGEGSRLTVL.

The gene calls are TRBV2 and TRBJ1-5, with D unresolved. The CDR3 is made up of 16 amino acids. With 6 bases removed from V and 2 bases from J, the gap between germline ends came to 17 bases. The germline V gene has CDR1 SNHLY and CDR2 FYNNEI. As DNA, the CDR3 is TGTGCCAGCAGGAAAGGACCCTCCGGGGGCAATCAGCCCCAGCATTTT. It codes for CASRKGPSGGNQPQHF.

The chain carries TRBV2 and TRBJ2-7, with 11 bases identical to TRBD1. Per the germline V gene, CDR1 is SNHLY and CDR2 is FYNNEI. The V segment lost 9 bases and the J segment 6 bases; nucleotides outside the gene matches: 10. The CDR3 sequence is 14 residues long. The CDR3 coding sequence is TGTGCCAGTAAGACCGGGACAGGGGGATCCGAGCAGTACTTC. It translates to CASKTGTGGSEQYF.

This clone was counted a single time. This sequence joins TRBV9 and TRBJ2-7; D assignment may be TRBD1 or TRBD2 (7 bases each). V lost 4 bases and J lost 5, with 19 bases in between. The CDR3 runs 15 residues. CDR1 is SGDLS, CDR2 YYNGEE, per germline. The CDR3 DNA sequence: TGTGCCAGCAGCCACTCAGGGGGGGCTACCCACGAGCAGTACTTC. Its protein product is CASSHSGGATHEQYF.